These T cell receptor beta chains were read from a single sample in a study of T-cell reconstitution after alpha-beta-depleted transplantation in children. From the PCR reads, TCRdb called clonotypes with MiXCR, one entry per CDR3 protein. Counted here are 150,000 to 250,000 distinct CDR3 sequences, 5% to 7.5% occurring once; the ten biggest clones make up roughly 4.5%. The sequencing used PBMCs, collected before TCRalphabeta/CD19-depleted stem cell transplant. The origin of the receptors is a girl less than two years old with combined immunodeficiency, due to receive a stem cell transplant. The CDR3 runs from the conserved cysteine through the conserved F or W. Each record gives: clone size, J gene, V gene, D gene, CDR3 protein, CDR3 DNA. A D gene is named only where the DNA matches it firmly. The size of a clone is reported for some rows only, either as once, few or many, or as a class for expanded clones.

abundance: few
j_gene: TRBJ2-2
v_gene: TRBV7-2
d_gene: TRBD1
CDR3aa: CASSLQGASGELFF
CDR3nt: TGTGCCAGCAGCTTACAGGGGGCATCCGGGGAGCTGTTTTTT

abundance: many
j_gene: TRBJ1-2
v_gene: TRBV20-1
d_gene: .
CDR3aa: CSASNRIPYGYTF
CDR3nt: TGCAGTGCTAGTAACAGGATTCCCTATGGCTACACCTTC

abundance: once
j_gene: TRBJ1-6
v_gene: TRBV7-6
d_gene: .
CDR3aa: CASSLEGNSPLHF
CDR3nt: TGTGCCAGCAGCTTAGAAGGGAATTCACCCCTCCACTTT

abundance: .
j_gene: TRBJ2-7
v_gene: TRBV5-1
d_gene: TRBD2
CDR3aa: CASSPVAGSYEQYF
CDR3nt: TGCGCCAGCAGCCCCGTAGCGGGGTCCTACGAGCAGTACTTC

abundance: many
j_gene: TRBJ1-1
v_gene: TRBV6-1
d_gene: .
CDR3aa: CASRSKVNTEAFF
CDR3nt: TGTGCCAGCAGGAGTAAGGTGAACACTGAAGCTTTCTTT

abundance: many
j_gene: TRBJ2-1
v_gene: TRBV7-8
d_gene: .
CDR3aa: CASSLAWSYEQFF
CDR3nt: TGTGCCAGCAGCTTAGCATGGTCCTATGAGCAGTTCTTC

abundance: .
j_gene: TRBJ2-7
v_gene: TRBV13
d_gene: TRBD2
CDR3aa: CVSSQTSGGSYEQYF
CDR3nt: TGTGTCAGCAGCCAGACTAGCGGGGGGTCCTACGAGCAGTACTTC

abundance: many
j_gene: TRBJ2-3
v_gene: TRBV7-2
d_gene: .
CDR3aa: CASSSGVQTDTQYF
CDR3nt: TGTGCCAGCAGCTCCGGGGTCCAGACAGATACGCAGTATTTT

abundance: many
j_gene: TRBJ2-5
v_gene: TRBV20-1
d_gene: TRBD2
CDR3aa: CSASIDRGGWETQYF
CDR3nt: TGCAGTGCTTCTATCGATCGGGGGGGCTGGGAGACCCAGTACTTC

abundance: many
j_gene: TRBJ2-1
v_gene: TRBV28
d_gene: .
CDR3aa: CASSFAGSYNEQFF
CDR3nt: TGTGCCAGCAGTTTCGCCGGGTCCTACAATGAGCAGTTCTTC

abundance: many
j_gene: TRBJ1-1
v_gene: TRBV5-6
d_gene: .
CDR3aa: CASTSQGLNTEAFF
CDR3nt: TGTGCCAGCACAAGTCAGGGCTTGAACACTGAAGCTTTCTTT

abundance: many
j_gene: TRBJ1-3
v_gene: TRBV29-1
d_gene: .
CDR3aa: CSVAVGNTIYF
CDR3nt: TGCAGCGTCGCAGTGGGAAACACCATATATTTT

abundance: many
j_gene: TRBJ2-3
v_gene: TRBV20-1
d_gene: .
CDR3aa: CSEVLFPGPPADTQYF
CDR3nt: TGCAGTGAAGTCCTCTTTCCCGGCCCCCCGGCTGATACGCAGTATTTT

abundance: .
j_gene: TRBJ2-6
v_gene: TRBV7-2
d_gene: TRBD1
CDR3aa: CASSPGQGLGGANVLTF
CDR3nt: TGTGCCAGCAGCCCGGGACAGGGTCTGGGTGGGGCCAACGTCCTGACTTTC

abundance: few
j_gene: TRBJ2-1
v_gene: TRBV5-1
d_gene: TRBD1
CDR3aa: CASSLGQGSFNEQFF
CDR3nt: TGCGCCAGCAGCCTCGGACAGGGGTCGTTCAATGAGCAGTTCTTC

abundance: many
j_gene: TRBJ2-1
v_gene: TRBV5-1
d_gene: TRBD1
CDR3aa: CASSLRDRVYNEQFF
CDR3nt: TGCGCCAGCAGCTTACGGGACAGGGTTTACAATGAGCAGTTCTTC

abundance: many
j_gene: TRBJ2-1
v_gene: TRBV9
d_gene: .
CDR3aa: CASSGFSGSRNEQFF
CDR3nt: TGTGCCAGCAGCGGATTTAGCGGAAGTCGCAATGAGCAGTTCTTC

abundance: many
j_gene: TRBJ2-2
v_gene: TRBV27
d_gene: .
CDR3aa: CASSLYGGGLFF
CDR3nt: TGTGCCAGCAGTTTATATGGAGGGGGGCTGTTTTTT

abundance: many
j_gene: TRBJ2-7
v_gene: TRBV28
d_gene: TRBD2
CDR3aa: CASSPGGLAGIYEQYF
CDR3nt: TGTGCCAGCAGTCCTGGTGGACTAGCGGGTATCTACGAGCAGTACTTC

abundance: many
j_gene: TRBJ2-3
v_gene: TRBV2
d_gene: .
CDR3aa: CASDITDTQYF
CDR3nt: TGTGCCAGTGACATCACAGATACGCAGTATTTT

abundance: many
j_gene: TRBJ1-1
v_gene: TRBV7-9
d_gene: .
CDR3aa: CASSLVSGVPNTEAFF
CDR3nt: TGTGCCAGCAGCTTAGTTTCAGGGGTACCCAACACTGAAGCTTTCTTT

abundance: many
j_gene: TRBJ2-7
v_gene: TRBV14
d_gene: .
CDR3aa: CASSQLSRDWRSGEQYF
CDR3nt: TGTGCCAGCAGCCAATTGAGCCGGGACTGGCGCTCCGGCGAGCAGTACTTC

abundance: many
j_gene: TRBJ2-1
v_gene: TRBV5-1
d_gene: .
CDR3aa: CASSLDLLQEGGSSYNEQFF
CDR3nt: TGCGCCAGCAGCTTGGACCTCCTCCAGGAGGGGGGATCCTCCTACAATGAGCAGTTCTTC

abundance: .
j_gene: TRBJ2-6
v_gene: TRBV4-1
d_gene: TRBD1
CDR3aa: CASSQPGQGMLTGANVLTF
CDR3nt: TGCGCCAGCAGCCAACCGGGACAGGGGATGCTCACTGGGGCCAACGTCCTGACTTTC

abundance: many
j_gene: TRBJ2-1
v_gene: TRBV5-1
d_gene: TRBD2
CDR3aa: CASSLLLAGEYNEQFF
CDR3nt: TGCGCCAGCAGCTTGTTACTAGCGGGGGAGTACAATGAGCAGTTCTTC

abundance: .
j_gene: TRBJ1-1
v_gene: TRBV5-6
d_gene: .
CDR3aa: CASSLGGPGGNTEAFF
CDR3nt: TGTGCCAGCAGCTTGGGGGGGCCGGGAGGGAACACTGAAGCTTTCTTT

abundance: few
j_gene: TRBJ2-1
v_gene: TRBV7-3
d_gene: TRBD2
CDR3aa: CASSFERGGLYEQFF
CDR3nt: TGTGCCAGCAGCTTCGAGCGGGGGGGTCTCTATGAGCAGTTCTTC

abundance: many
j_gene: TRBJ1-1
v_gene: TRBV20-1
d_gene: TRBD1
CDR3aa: CSARDLQGAFTEAFF
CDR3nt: TGCAGTGCTAGAGATCTGCAGGGGGCATTTACTGAAGCTTTCTTT

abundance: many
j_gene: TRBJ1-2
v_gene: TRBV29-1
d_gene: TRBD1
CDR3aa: CSVGTGSFYGYTF
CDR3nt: TGCAGCGTAGGGACAGGGTCATTCTATGGCTACACCTTC

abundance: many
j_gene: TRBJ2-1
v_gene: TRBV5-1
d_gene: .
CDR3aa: CASSLVGSSYNEQFF
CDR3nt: TGCGCCAGCAGCTTGGTGGGTAGCTCCTACAATGAGCAGTTCTTC

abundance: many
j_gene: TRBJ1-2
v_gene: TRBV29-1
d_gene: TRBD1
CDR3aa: CSVEGRGQASTPGIVYGYTF
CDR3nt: TGCAGCGTTGAGGGGCGGGGACAGGCCTCGACGCCCGGAATCGTTTATGGCTACACCTTC

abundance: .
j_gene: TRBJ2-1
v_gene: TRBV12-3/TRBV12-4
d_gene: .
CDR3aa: CTSSLTNEQFF
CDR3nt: TGTACCAGCAGTTTGACAAATGAGCAGTTCTTC

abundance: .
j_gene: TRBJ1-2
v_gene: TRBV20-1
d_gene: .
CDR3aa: CSAPRRDLYGYTF
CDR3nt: TGCAGTGCCCCCAGGAGGGACCTCTATGGCTACACCTTC

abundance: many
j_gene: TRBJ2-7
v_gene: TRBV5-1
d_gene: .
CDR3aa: CASSGDSSYEQYF
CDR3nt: TGCGCCAGCAGCGGGGATTCCTCCTACGAGCAGTACTTC

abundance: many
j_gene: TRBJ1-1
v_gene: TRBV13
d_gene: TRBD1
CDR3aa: CASSQRTGSWSEAFF
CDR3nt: TGTGCCAGCAGCCAGCGGACAGGGAGTTGGTCTGAAGCTTTCTTT

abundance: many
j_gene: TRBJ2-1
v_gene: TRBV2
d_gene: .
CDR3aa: CASSEGGQSYNEQFF
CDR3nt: TGTGCCAGCAGTGAGGGGGGACAGTCCTACAATGAGCAGTTCTTC